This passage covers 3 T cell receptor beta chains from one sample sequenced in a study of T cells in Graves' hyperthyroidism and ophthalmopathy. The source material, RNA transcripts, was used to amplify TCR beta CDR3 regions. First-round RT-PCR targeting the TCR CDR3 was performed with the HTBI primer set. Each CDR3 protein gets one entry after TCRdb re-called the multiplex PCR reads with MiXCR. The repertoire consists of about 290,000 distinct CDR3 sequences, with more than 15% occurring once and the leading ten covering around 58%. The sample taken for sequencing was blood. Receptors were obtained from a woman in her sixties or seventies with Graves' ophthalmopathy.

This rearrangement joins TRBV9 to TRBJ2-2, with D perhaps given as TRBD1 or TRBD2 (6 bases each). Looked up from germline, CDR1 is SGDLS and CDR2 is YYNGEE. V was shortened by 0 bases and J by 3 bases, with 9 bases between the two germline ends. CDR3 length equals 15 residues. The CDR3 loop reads CASSVVRGHTGELFF. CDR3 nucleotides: TGTGCCAGCAGCGTAGTTCGGGGGCACACCGGGGAGCTGTTTTTT.

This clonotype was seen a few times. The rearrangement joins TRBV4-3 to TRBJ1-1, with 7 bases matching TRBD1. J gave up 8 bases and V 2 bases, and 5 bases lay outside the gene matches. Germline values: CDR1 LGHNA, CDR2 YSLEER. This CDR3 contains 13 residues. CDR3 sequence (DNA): TGCGCCAGCAGCCAAACTGACAGGGCGGAAGCTTTCTTT. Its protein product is CASSQTDRAEAFF.

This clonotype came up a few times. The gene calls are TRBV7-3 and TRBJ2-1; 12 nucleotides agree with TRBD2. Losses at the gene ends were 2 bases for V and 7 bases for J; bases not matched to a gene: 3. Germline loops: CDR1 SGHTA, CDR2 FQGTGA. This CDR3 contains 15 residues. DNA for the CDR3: TGTGCCAGCAGCTTACTAGCGGGAGGGGTAAATGAGCAGTTCTTC. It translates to CASSLLAGGVNEQFF.